The 4 T cell receptor beta chains in this list originate from one sample, sequenced in a study of T cell clones after liver transplantation. Method: immunoSEQ multiplex PCR; TCRdb's copy keeps in-frame clones and lacks some. The sample consists of around 110,000 clones, over 75% of them appearing once. The specimen comprised CD4+ T cells from blood, sampled 12 months after liver transplant. Receptors originate from a human patient who received a liver transplant. Some T cells may originate from the graft donor.

The gene calls are TRBV7-9 and TRBJ2-6, with D uncertain. Germline V gene sequence: CDR1 SEHNR, CDR2 FQNEAQ (reference sequence). The V end was cut by 6 bases, the J end by 0 bases, with 21 bases between. CDR3 length: 19 residues. This chain's CDR3 is CASSRRPIQTLSGANVLTF. CDR3 DNA: TGTGCCAGCAGTCGCCGTCCAATCCAAACCCTCTCTGGGGCCAACGTCCTGACTTTC.

V gene TRBV7-6 combines with J gene TRBJ2-1; tentative D call: TRBD1 (5 bases). The CDR3 length is 16 residues. Germline V gene sequence: CDR1 SGHVS, CDR2 FNYEAQ. V shed 5 bases and J shed 0 bases, with 14 bases lying between them. CDR3: CASSPRQTSSYNEQFF. The CDR3 DNA follows: TGTGCCAGCAGCCCTCGACAGACGAGCTCCTACAATGAGCAGTTCTTC.

This clone has just one count. The rearrangement links TRBV2 to TRBJ2-7, with D possibly being TRBD1 (6 bases). This CDR3 is built from 13 residues. CDR1 SNHLY and CDR2 FYNNEI come from the germline V gene. Between the trimmed V and J ends, which lost 6 bases and 1 base, there was a span of 10 bases. The CDR3 DNA is TGTGCCAGCAGAGGGACACCTTCCTACGAGCAGTACTTC. Translating it yields CASRGTPSYEQYF.

This clone showed up just once. The sample contains more than one DNA sequence encoding this CDR3. The V and J genes are TRBV7-9 and TRBJ2-7, with 7 bases lining up with TRBD2. CDR1 SEHNR and CDR2 FQNEAQ come from the germline V gene (reference sequence). The V and J ends lost 1 base and 4 bases, in that order; junction bases with no gene match: 4. The CDR3 covers 14 residues. CDR3 region: CASSLVGGSYEQYF. DNA of the CDR3: TGTGCCAGCAGCTTAGTTGGCGGGAGTTACGAGCAGTACTTC. Looking up the rest from reference TRBV7-9 and TRBJ2-7 gives the full variable domain: DTGVSQNPRHKITKRGQNVTFRCDPISEHNRLYWYRQTLGQGPEFLTYFQNEAQLEKSRLLSDRFSAERPKGSFSTLEIQRTEQGDSAMYLCASSLVGGSYEQYFGPGTRLTVT.